Following are 14 T cell receptor beta chains from one sample sequenced in a study of blood T cell repertoires in COVID-19 (dated by TCRdb to about 2020). The method behind the library was the immunoSEQ multiplex PCR assay. The immuneACCESS repertoire file appears here via TCRdb, limited to in-frame rearrangements. These files lack a portion of the clones; in checked studies, under half of the deficit traces to unresolved V genes, and the cause of the others is not known. Counted in this sample were tens of thousands of clones; about nine tenths of them appeared once. Jointly, the top ten make up 2% to 2.5% of the sample. The sample consisted of peripheral blood. These receptors originate from a man aged 60 to 69 with acute or convalescent COVID-19.

Comments on this clone: Other nucleotide sequences in the sample specify the same CDR3. The chain has TRBV9 and TRBJ2-2, with unresolved D. The CDR3 spans 12 residues. Germline assignment: CDR1 SGDLS and CDR2 YYNGEE. V lost 1 base to trimming and J lost 4 bases, with 2 bases between them. This CDR3 is CASSVRTGELFF. The CDR3 DNA reads TGTGCCAGCAGCGTACGCACCGGGGAGCTGTTTTTT.

The chain has TRBV18 and TRBJ1-1; TRBD1 matches 7 bases. The CDR3 is made up of 16 amino acids. Germline-derived CDR1 and CDR2 are KGHSH and LQKENI. V dropped 5 bases and J dropped 0; count of bases not matched to a gene: 9. CDR3 in DNA: TGTGCCAGCTCATACCGACAGGGCGGGATGAACACTGAAGCTTTCTTT. Encoded protein: CASSYRQGGMNTEAFF.

V is TRBV27 and J is TRBJ1-5; 8 nucleotides line up with TRBD1. The germline CDR1 and CDR2 sequences are MNHEY and SMNVEV (reference sequence). The CDR3 extends over 14 amino acids. V gave up 6 bases and J gave up 7 bases; unmatched junction bases: 8. CDR3 region: CASSLDRAHQPQHF. The CDR3 DNA follows: TGTGCCAGCAGCCTGGACAGGGCACACCAGCCCCAGCATTTT.

V and J are TRBV30 and TRBJ1-2; 7 nucleotides align to TRBD1. Germline CDR1 and CDR2: GTSNPN and SVGIG (reference sequence). V shed 3 bases and J 3 bases; nucleotides not matched to a gene: 10. CDR3 length: 15 amino acids. The CDR3 here is CAWRPDRVAHYGYTF. CDR3 DNA sequence: TGTGCCTGGAGACCTGACAGGGTCGCGCACTATGGCTACACCTTC.

In its sample, this clone was seen a few times. The CDR3 protein is CASSQGGHRNTEAFF. CDR3 in DNA: TGTGCCAGCAGCCAAGGGGGACACAGGAACACTGAAGCTTTCTTT. This rearrangement joins TRBV7-9 to TRBJ1-1; a possible D gene is TRBD1 (6 bases). The CDR3 has 15 residues. The V gene lost 5 bases and the J gene lost 1 base, with 14 bases spanning the gap. Germline CDR1 reads SEHNR; CDR2 reads FQNEAQ (reference sequence).

The V call is TRBV14, the J call TRBJ1-1, with D perhaps TRBD1 (5 bases). Between the trimmed V and J ends, which lost 4 bases and 1 base, there was a span of 16 bases. Per the germline V gene, CDR1 is SGHDN and CDR2 is FVKESK. CDR3 length: 16 amino acids. CDR3 coding DNA: TGTGCCAGCAGCCCTGTAGGGGTCTCGCCGAACACTGAAGCTTTCTTT. This codes for CASSPVGVSPNTEAFF.

A few counts support this clone. The chain is built from TRBV5-1 and TRBJ2-1, with D possibly TRBD2 on 6 matching bases. The CDR3 extends over 16 amino acids. Trimming took 4 bases from V and 7 from J, leaving 21 bases between them. Per germline, CDR1 SGHRS and CDR2 YFSETQ. This CDR3 is CASSPRGSLSVNEQFF. CDR3 nucleotides: TGCGCCAGCAGCCCGCGGGGTTCGTTGAGTGTGAATGAGCAGTTCTTC.

This rearrangement joins TRBV11-3 to TRBJ2-7, with D possibly being TRBD1 (5 bases). Per the germline V gene, CDR1 is SGHNT and CDR2 is YENEEA. CDR3 length: 13 residues. V was shortened by 4 bases and J by 1 base, with 8 bases between the two germline ends. The CDR3: CASSWQGSYEQYF. CDR3 bases: TGTGCCAGCAGCTGGCAGGGATCCTACGAGCAGTACTTC.

The chain combines TRBV6-5 with TRBJ2-7; perhaps TRBD1 as D (5 bases). Trimming left V 0 bases short and J 3 bases short, with 9 bases between. This CDR3 region has 14 residues. Germline V CDR1 and CDR2: MNHEY, SVGAGI. CDR3 coding DNA: TGTGCCAGCAGTTACTCGTCAGGGAACTACGAGCAGTACTTC. Protein sequence: CASSYSSGNYEQYF.

The DNA of the CDR3 is TGTGCCAGCAGTTTAGCCAGGGATAGTGGCTACACCTTC. It specifies CASSLARDSGYTF. V usage is TRBV12-3 or TRBV12-4 and J usage is TRBJ1-2, with D maybe TRBD1 (5 bases). The CDR3 runs 13 residues. Trimming took off 0 bases at V and 7 bases at J, with 9 bases between the two ends.

The chain has TRBV5-1 and TRBJ2-3; 9 nucleotides align to TRBD2. This CDR3 comprises 16 residues. J lost 1 base, V lost 4 bases, and 7 bases had no gene match. The germline V gene has CDR1 SGHRS and CDR2 YFSETQ. This CDR3 reads CASSQRLAERTDTQYF. CDR3 nucleotide sequence: TGCGCCAGCAGCCAAAGACTAGCGGAACGCACAGATACGCAGTATTTT.

The rearrangement uses TRBV9 and TRBJ1-3, with D possibly matching TRBD1 (5 bases). CDR3 length: 14 residues. From germline, CDR1 is SGDLS and CDR2 YYNGEE. V was cut by 8 bases and J by 0 bases, with 12 bases left in between. CDR3 bases: TGTGCCAGTTCCGGGGGAGGCTCTGGAAACACCATATATTTT. Its translation is CASSGGGSGNTIYF.

This clone was seen a single time. V gene TRBV28 combines with J gene TRBJ2-7; D is possibly TRBD1 (6 bases). The CDR3 totals 13 residues. V was shortened by 4 bases and J by 0 bases, with 7 bases between the two germline ends. The V gene's germline CDR1 is MDHEN and CDR2 SYDVKM. The CDR3 region is CASSWDNSYEQYF. The CDR3 bases are TGTGCCAGCAGTTGGGACAACTCCTACGAGCAGTACTTC.

V usage is TRBV11-1 and J usage is TRBJ2-7; 7 positions agree with TRBD1. The CDR3 totals 13 residues. Germline assignment: CDR1 SGHAT and CDR2 FQDESV (reference sequence). The trim removed 5 bases at V and 3 bases at J, leaving 4 bases unmatched. CDR3 coding DNA: TGTGCCAGCAGCGACGGACAGGTCTACGAGCAGTACTTC. Amino acids: CASSDGQVYEQYF.